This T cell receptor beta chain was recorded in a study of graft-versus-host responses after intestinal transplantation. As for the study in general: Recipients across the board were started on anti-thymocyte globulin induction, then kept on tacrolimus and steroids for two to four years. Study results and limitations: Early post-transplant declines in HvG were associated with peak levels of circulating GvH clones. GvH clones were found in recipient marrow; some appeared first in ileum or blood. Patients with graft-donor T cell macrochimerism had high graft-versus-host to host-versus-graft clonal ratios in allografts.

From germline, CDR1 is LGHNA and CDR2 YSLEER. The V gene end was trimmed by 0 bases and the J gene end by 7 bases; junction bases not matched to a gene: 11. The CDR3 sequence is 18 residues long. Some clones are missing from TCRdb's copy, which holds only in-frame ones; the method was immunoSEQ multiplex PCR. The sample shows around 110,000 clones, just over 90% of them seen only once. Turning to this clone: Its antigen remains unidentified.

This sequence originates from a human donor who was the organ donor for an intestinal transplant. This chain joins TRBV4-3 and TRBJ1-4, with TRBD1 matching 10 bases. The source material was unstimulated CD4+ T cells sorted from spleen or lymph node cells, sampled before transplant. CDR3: CASSQDWGDWDRGEKLFF. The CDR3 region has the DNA TGCGCCAGCAGCCAAGATTGGGGAGACTGGGACAGGGGTGAAAAACTGTTTTTT.